The clone carrying this T cell receptor beta chain was observed a single time. What it binds is not known. The data were obtained in a study of Ad26.COV2.S vaccination and SARS-CoV-2 variants. Findings and limits, study-wide: Substantial response breadth was reportedly seen for spike-specific CD8+ and CD4+ T cells after vaccination.

The germline gives CDR1 MNHNY, CDR2 SVGAGI (reference sequence). V was trimmed by 7 bases and J by 4 bases, leaving 14 bases between them. This CDR3 contains 13 residues. Produced via immunoSEQ multiplex PCR; TCRdb's table is partial and in-frame only. The sample consists of approximately 420,000 clones, about nine tenths of them appearing once. This sample's treatment: some 20 received Ad26.COV2.S at low or high dose, single or two shots; several received placebo; per-sample allocation not given. Repertoires come from day 63 after the first vaccine or placebo injection. The chain uses TRBV6-6 and TRBJ2-7; D might be TRBD1 (7 bases). The sequences come from peripheral blood, collected in a trial of Ad26.COV2.S vaccine versus placebo. The receptor comes from a person aged 18-65 years who received the Ad26.COV2.S COVID-19 vaccine or a placebo. CDR3 coding DNA: TGTGCCAGCAAAAGGGACAGCGGGTACGAGCAGTACTTC. It encodes CASKRDSGYEQYF.